The 19 T cell receptor beta chains below were found in one sample sequenced in a study of shared clonotypes between healthy human individuals. Profiled with immunoSEQ multiplex PCR; TCRdb holds only in-frame clones, not every one. The repertoire holds 450,000 to 600,000 clones, 79% seen once, with 10% to 15% in the top ten. Sequenced material: PBMCs. Receptors were obtained from a woman between 40 and 55 years old in good health. Some clones in this sample may be carry-over from other donors' samples.

The chain recombines TRBV6-4 with TRBJ2-3; 13 bases agree with TRBD2. Germline CDR1 reads MRHNA; CDR2 reads SNTAGT. CDR3 length equals 17 residues. Trimming cost V 2 bases and J 5 bases; bases outside gene matches: 7. In nucleotides, the CDR3 is TGTGCCAGCAGTGACAGTCCACTAGCGGGAGGGAAAGATACGCAGTATTTT. It specifies CASSDSPLAGGKDTQYF.

The chain combines TRBV19 with TRBJ2-1, with 7 bases fitting TRBD2. This CDR3 comprises 15 residues. Germline trimming cut 1 base from V and 0 bases from J; bases unmatched to any gene: 0. From germline, CDR1 is LNHDA and CDR2 SQIVND (reference sequence). The CDR3 spells CASSIASGSYNEQFF. DNA for the CDR3: TGTGCCAGTAGTATAGCTAGCGGCTCCTACAATGAGCAGTTCTTC.

A single count supports this clone. This CDR3 is also generated by other DNA sequences in the sample. This rearrangement joins TRBV5-1 to TRBJ1-2, with TRBD1 identical over 9 bases. Per the germline V gene, CDR1 is SGHRS and CDR2 is YFSETQ. Germline trimming cut 0 bases from V and 8 bases from J; bases unmatched to any gene: 2. This CDR3 region has 13 residues. The CDR3 loop reads CASSLGQGDGYTF. The CDR3 DNA reads TGCGCCAGCAGCTTGGGACAGGGGGACGGCTACACCTTC.

This clone was counted between two and nine times. The chain is built from TRBV9 and TRBJ1-5; D might be TRBD1 (5 bases). The V end lost 3 bases, the J end lost 3 bases, and 13 bases lay between the germline ends. CDR3 length equals 15 residues. Per germline, CDR1 SGDLS and CDR2 YYNGEE. The CDR3: CASSGGVADNQPQHF. CDR3 DNA sequence: TGTGCCAGCAGCGGGGGCGTAGCCGACAATCAGCCCCAGCATTTT.

This chain connects TRBV5-1 to TRBJ2-5, with 10 nucleotides matching TRBD1. CDR1 and CDR2 from the germline V gene are SGHRS and YFSETQ. This CDR3 spans 16 amino acids. The junction had 13 bases not matched to a gene; V was cut back by 4 bases and J by 7 bases. CDR3 region: CASSRFGTGVSRTQYF. The CDR3 DNA follows: TGCGCCAGCAGCCGTTTCGGGACAGGGGTCTCTCGGACCCAGTACTTC.

This clone was observed a few times. V gene TRBV5-1 combines with J gene TRBJ1-4, with a tentative D call TRBD1 (6 bases). From germline, CDR1 is SGHRS and CDR2 YFSETQ. V gave up 1 base and J gave up 3 bases, with 7 bases separating them. This CDR3 is 14 amino acids long. The CDR3 sequence is CASSLRTANEKLFF. The CDR3 bases are TGCGCCAGCAGCTTGAGGACAGCTAATGAAAAACTGTTTTTT.

This clone was seen only once. This chain uses TRBV5-6 with TRBJ2-3, with no clear D. Per germline, CDR1 SGHDT and CDR2 YYEEEE. V gave up 0 bases and J gave up 2 bases, with 10 bases separating them. This CDR3 has 15 residues. The CDR3 loop reads CASSLDSTYTDTQYF. The CDR3 DNA sequence: TGTGCCAGCAGCTTGGACTCCACCTACACAGATACGCAGTATTTT.

The CDR3 nucleotides are TGTGCCAGCAGCTTAATGACTAGCGGGTACTTCTCCTACAATGAGCAGTTCTTC. Translating gives CASSLMTSGYFSYNEQFF. The chain carries TRBV7-9 and TRBJ2-1, with 10 bases lining up with TRBD2. The CDR3 is 18 residues long. Trimming took 2 bases from V and 0 from J; bases not matched to a gene: 7. The germline CDR1 and CDR2 sequences are SEHNR and FQNEAQ (reference sequence).

The chain couples TRBV6-5 to TRBJ2-3; D ambiguous. Trimming cost V 0 bases and J 7 bases, with 5 bases left between them. This CDR3 region has 12 residues. Germline CDR1 and CDR2: MNHEY and SVGAGI. The CDR3 DNA follows: TGTGCCAGCAGTTACTCACCCTATACGCAGTATTTT. It encodes CASSYSPYTQYF.

The rearrangement uses TRBV13 and TRBJ2-1, with no clear D. In germline, CDR1 is PRHDT, CDR2 FYEKMQ (reference sequence). The V end lost 7 bases, the J end lost 8 bases, and 15 bases lay between the germline ends. The length of the CDR3 is 13 residues. The CDR3 sequence is CASKARVAHEQFF. The CDR3, as DNA: TGTGCCAGCAAGGCTAGAGTCGCCCATGAGCAGTTCTTC.

The chain is built from TRBV20-1 and TRBJ1-1, with D uncertain. Per the germline V gene, CDR1 is DFQATT and CDR2 is SNEGSKA (reference sequence). This CDR3 contains 11 residues. The V and J ends lost 4 bases and 2 bases respectively, with 5 bases between them. The DNA for the CDR3 is TGCAGTGCTAAAGCAAACACTGAAGCTTTCTTT. This translates into CSAKANTEAFF.

With respect to this clone: A much larger clonotype is one base distant, so this may be a read error. The gene calls are TRBV28 and TRBJ1-5; 8 bases map to TRBD1. The CDR3 spans 13 residues. The germline V gene has CDR1 MDHEN and CDR2 SYDVKM. V gave up 6 bases and J gave up 5 bases; unmatched junction bases: 3. CDR3 sequence: CASRQTGDQPQHF. CDR3 in DNA: TGTGCCAGCAGACAGACAGGGGATCAGCCCCAGCATTTT.

This clone was counted a single time. The V gene is TRBV27, the J gene TRBJ2-7; 9 bases are shared with TRBD1. CDR1 is MNHEY and CDR2 is SMNVEV in the germline V gene (reference sequence). This CDR3 has 12 residues. J lost 3 bases, V lost 8 bases, and 2 bases had no gene match. CDR3 nucleotides: TGTGCCAGCCGGGGACAGGGCTACGAGCAGTACTTC. Protein sequence: CASRGQGYEQYF.

The CDR3 sequence: CASSSWGGQGDSPYEQYF. The CDR3 DNA is TGCGCCAGCAGCTCATGGGGGGGACAGGGAGACTCCCCCTACGAGCAGTACTTC. The chain uses TRBV5-1 and TRBJ2-7; 9 bases fit TRBD1. V gave up 3 bases and J gave up 2 bases; unmatched junction bases: 15. The germline V gene has CDR1 SGHRS and CDR2 YFSETQ. This CDR3 is built from 18 residues. Based on the CDR3 plus reference TRBV5-1 and TRBJ2-7, the full variable domain is KAGVTQTPRYLIKTRGQQVTLSCSPISGHRSVSWYQQTPGQGLQFLFEYFSETQRNKGNFPGRFSGRQFSNSRSEMNVSTLELGDSALYLCASSSWGGQGDSPYEQYFGPGTRLTVT.

V usage is TRBV28 and J usage is TRBJ1-1; no definite D call. The germline gives CDR1 MDHEN, CDR2 SYDVKM. This CDR3 is built from 16 residues. V lost 5 bases and J 0 bases, leaving 16 bases between the germline ends. CDR3 DNA: TGTGCCAGCAGTCCATTAGGGCTCTTCATGAACACTGAAGCTTTCTTT. Translating it yields CASSPLGLFMNTEAFF. The full variable domain, with the rest looked up from reference TRBV28 and TRBJ1-1, is DVKVTQSSRYLVKRTGEKVFLECVQDMDHENMFWYRQDPGLGLRLIYFSYDVKMKEKGDIPEGYSVSREKKERFSLILESASTNQTSMYLCASSPLGLFMNTEAFFGQGTRLTVV.

The chain uses TRBV28 and TRBJ2-1, with 11 bases identical to TRBD2. Per germline, CDR1 MDHEN and CDR2 SYDVKM. The V gene end was trimmed by 6 bases and the J gene end by 8 bases; junction bases not matched to a gene: 9. The CDR3 loop spans 15 amino acids. The CDR3 loop is CASRHTGTSGYEQFF. The CDR3 DNA sequence: TGTGCCAGCAGACATACCGGGACTAGCGGTTATGAGCAGTTCTTC.

This rearrangement joins TRBV11-2 to TRBJ2-1, with 16 bases identical to TRBD2. J was trimmed by 13 bases and V by 1 base; bases with no gene match: 4. Germline V lookup: CDR1 SGHAT, CDR2 FQNNGV. The CDR3 length is 15 residues. The CDR3 is CASSLVGTSGRVQFF. The CDR3 DNA follows: TGTGCCAGCAGCTTAGTGGGGACTAGCGGGAGGGTACAGTTCTTC.

The chain joins TRBV27 to TRBJ2-2, with TRBD1 as a possible D gene (6 bases). Germline loops: CDR1 MNHEY, CDR2 SMNVEV (reference sequence). The ends were cut back, 2 bases at V and 0 bases at J, with 13 bases in the middle. CDR3 length: 17 amino acids. The CDR3 is CASSLPGQHANTGELFF. CDR3 bases: TGTGCCAGCAGTTTACCCGGACAGCACGCGAACACCGGGGAGCTGTTTTTT.

The DNA for the CDR3 is TGCGCCAGCACCCGGGTAGGCGAGCAGTACTTC. Amino acid sequence: CASTRVGEQYF. V gene TRBV10-1 combines with J gene TRBJ2-7; no definite D call. In germline, CDR1 is WNHNN, CDR2 SYGVQD (reference sequence). Trimming left V 7 bases short and J 6 bases short, with 10 bases between. This CDR3 spans 11 amino acids.